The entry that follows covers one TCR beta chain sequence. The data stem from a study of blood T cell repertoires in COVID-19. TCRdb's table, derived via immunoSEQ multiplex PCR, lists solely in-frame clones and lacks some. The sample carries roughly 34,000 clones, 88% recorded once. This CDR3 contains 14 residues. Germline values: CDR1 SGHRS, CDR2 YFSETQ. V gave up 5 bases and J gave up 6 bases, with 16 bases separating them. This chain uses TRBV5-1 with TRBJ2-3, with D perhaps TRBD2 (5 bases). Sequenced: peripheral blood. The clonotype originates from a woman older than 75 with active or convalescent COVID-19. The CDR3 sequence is CASRYGLSPDTQYF. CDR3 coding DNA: TGCGCCAGCAGATACGGACTCAGTCCGGATACGCAGTATTTT. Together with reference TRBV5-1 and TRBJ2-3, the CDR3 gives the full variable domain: KAGVTQTPRYLIKTRGQQVTLSCSPISGHRSVSWYQQTPGQGLQFLFEYFSETQRNKGNFPGRFSGRQFSNSRSEMNVSTLELGDSALYLCASRYGLSPDTQYFGPGTRLTVL.